This T cell receptor (beta chain) was documented in a study of cytomegalovirus exposure and HLA in healthy donors (dated by TCRdb to between 2016 and 2019). Study-wide context: According to a later analysis, the 120 or so validation repertoires were produced on the same platform as the roughly 600 repertoires of the first cohort. The study combined high-throughput TCR immunosequencing, statistical association of individual TCRs with disease status, and machine learning to predict cytomegalovirus infection status. The aim of the study was to test whether cataloging public T cell receptors could identify signatures of past pathogen exposure. Besides the first cohort of 500 to 700 subjects, a separate validation cohort made up of over 95 different subjects was used.

V was cut back by 0 bases and J by 8 bases, leaving a gap of 21 bases between them. For CDR1 and CDR2, the germline V gene lists SGHRS and YFSETQ. From the cysteine up to the phenylalanine, the CDR3 has a length of 17 residues. Kept here is only the CDR3 DNA, which spans 51 bases and is read in frame from base 1. The donors were included in the validation cohort of over a hundred subjects, a group kept apart from the approximately 700-subject first cohort. As for this clone: No cognate antigen has been identified for it. No qualities accompany the bases; no much larger clone lies one base away.

Results and caveats for the whole study, not just this receptor: The authors suggested that the approach could potentially be extended to other disease states and immunological phenotypes. Of the cluster scores, 85% to 95% were above 0 in a later analysis, which found that TCRs clustered in the first cohort also tended to co-occur in the 120 or so validation repertoires. A later analysis had no HLA typing for the validation cohort, so co-occurrence there was scored across all 110 or so repertoires. Cytomegalovirus status was reported to be diagnosed by the classifier with high specificity and sensitivity in both the original and validation cohorts. A few of the identified cytomegalovirus-associated TCR beta chains were confirmed in vitro to be specific for cytomegalovirus antigens. While some public TCRs were present in many individuals, most TCR sequences turned up only very rarely across donors. The study gave a list of 150 to 200 TCR beta chains associated with cytomegalovirus.

Library generation was performed with the immunoSEQ multiplex PCR assay. As for the original processing: To diagnose cytomegalovirus status from the catalog of TCR beta chain sequences, a statistical classification framework was built. TCRdb retrieved this table from immuneACCESS and kept in-frame rearrangements only. Not all clones are present; in checked studies, unresolved V genes account for under half, and no reason is known for the remainder. D and trimming come from the DNA, and the V and J calls and clone size come from that table. This sample holds under 150,000 clones; approximately 86% were observed only once. The ten top clones hold roughly 9.4% of the sample.

The source material was PBMCs. The V and J segments used are TRBV5-1 and TRBJ2-1; TRBD2 is a possible D gene, resting on 6 matching bases. The sequence came from a young man in good health and CMV-seropositive. The sequence in DNA is TGCGCCAGCAGCTTGGCCATCGGTTCGCAGGGCGGGGATGAGCAGTTCTTC. Translated, it gives CASSLAIGSQGGDEQFF.